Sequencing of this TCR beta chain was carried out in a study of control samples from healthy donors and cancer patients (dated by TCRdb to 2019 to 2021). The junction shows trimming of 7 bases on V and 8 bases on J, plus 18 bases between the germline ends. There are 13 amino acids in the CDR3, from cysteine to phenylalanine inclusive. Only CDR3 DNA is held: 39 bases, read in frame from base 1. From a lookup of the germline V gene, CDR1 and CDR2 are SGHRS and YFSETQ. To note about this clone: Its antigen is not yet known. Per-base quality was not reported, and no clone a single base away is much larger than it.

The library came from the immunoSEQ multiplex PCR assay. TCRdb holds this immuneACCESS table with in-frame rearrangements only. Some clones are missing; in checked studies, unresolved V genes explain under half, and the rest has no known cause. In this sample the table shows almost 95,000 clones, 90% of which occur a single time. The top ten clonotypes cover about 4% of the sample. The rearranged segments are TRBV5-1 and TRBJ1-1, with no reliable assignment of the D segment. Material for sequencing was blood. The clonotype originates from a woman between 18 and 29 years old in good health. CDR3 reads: CASAAPELGEAFF. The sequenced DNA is TGCGCCAGCGCAGCCCCCGAACTGGGGGAAGCTTTCTTT.